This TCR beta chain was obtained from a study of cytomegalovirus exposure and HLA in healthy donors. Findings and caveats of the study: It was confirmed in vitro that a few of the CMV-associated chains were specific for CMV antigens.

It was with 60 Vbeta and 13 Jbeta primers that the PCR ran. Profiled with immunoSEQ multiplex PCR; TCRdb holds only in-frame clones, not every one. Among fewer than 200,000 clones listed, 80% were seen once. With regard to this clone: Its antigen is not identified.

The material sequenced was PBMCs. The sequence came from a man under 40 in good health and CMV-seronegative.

CDR3 in amino acids: CASSPRDRGEDTQYF. The CDR3 DNA follows: TGTGCCAGCAGCCCCCGGGACAGGGGGGAGGATACGCAGTATTTT. V gene TRBV6-6 combines with J gene TRBJ2-3; 11 positions agree with TRBD1. Germline V gene data show CDR1 as MNHNY and CDR2 as SVGAGI (reference sequence). V gave up 6 bases and J gave up 6 bases; unmatched junction bases: 8. This CDR3 is built from 15 residues.